This TCR beta chain came from a study of T cells after yellow fever vaccination. One entry per CDR3 protein results from TCRdb running MiXCR on the 5' RACE reads. The sample carries 200,000 to 250,000 distinct CDR3 sequences, less than 3.5% recorded once. This clonotype was observed many times. CDR3 length equals 15 residues. Trimming took 3 bases from V and 7 from J, leaving 16 bases between them. The germline CDR1 and CDR2 sequences are LGHNA and YNFKEQ. The V gene is TRBV4-2, the J gene TRBJ2-1; possible D gene TRBD2, 5 bases. This material consisted of CD4+ T cells sorted from PBMCs, taken 10 days after the yellow fever booster vaccination. The origin of this receptor is a man aged 18 to 29 who received the YFV17D yellow fever vaccine. CDR3 in amino acids: CASSQRRGPENEQFF. For the CDR3, the DNA is TGTGCCAGCAGCCAGAGGAGAGGGCCAGAAAATGAGCAGTTCTTC.